This T cell receptor (beta chain) was recovered during a study of T-cell reconstitution after alpha-beta-depleted transplantation in children (dated by TCRdb to about 2016). With regard to the full study: Using TCR repertoire profiling, the study quantitatively followed how T-cell immune reconstitution unfolded in children after TCRalphabeta/CD19-depleted allogeneic hematopoietic cell transplantation.

CDR1 and CDR2, per the germline V gene, are MGHRA and YSYEKL. Including cysteine and phenylalanine, the CDR3 has 17 amino acids. The DNA shown is the 51-base CDR3, in frame from base 1. Relative to germline, V is 0 bases shorter and J is 2 bases shorter, with 14 bases between their ends. Points on this clonotype: It has no known antigen specificity. No much larger clone exists at a distance of one base, and base qualities are not known.

Findings and caveats that apply to the study as a whole: The apparently early alphabetaT-cell count recovery about two months after transplant was reportedly dependent on only several hundred rapidly expanded clones derived from non-depleted graft cells. The high TCRbeta diversity at day 60 in some patients was ascribed to recipient T cells and intrathymic progenitors that had survived conditioning. The frequencies of hyperexpanded clones fell over the following months, and after one year, T-cell counts and TCRbeta diversity were mostly attributed to newly produced T cells.

Libraries were constructed by PCR. These reads were obtained on an Illumina HiSeq 2500. To normalize quantification of the TCRbeta repertoire, the TCR libraries were built with molecular barcoding that relied on unique molecular identifiers. The public reads were quality trimmed at Q25 with fastp and then assembled into clones with MiXCR by TCRdb, keeping productive beta chains. All rows with the same CDR3 protein become a single entry with the most common DNA and genes. This sample lists about 500,000 distinct CDR3 sequences; roughly 11% were detected once. The ten largest clones capture 14% of the sample. The treatment or condition label, read with the paper, signifies: allogeneic hematopoietic cell transplantation with graft depleted of TCRalphabeta T cells and CD19 B cells. The children who served as transplant recipients had been given grafts of TCRalphabeta/CD19-depleted allogeneic hematopoietic cells.

The sequence joins TRBV4-1 to TRBJ1-3; perhaps TRBD1 is the D gene, with 5 bases matching. Specimen: PBMCs, mostly from graft donor cells, collected 180 days after TCRalphabeta/CD19-depleted stem cell transplant. The sequence came from a female patient between 2 and 15 years old who had a stem cell transplant for aplastic anemia, so the T cells may come from the graft donor. The bases are TGCGCCAGCAGCCAAGAAGGGGTAAGAACGGCTGGAAACACCATATATTTT. This codes for CASSQEGVRTAGNTIYF.